Included here is one T cell receptor (beta chain) sequence, with context. The source of the sample is a study of coeliac disease. Data came from immunoSEQ multiplex PCR; TCRdb stores just in-frame clones and leaves some out. The table lists around 1,500 clones, roughly 73% of them singletons. The CDR3 is 13 residues long. Trimming shortened V by 6 bases and J by 4 bases, and 13 bases separated the two germline ends. Germline CDR1 reads MGHDK; CDR2 reads SYGVNS. The clonotype comes from a human donor without celiac disease. Sequencing was done on a sample of lymphocytes from the gut lamina propria. The chain employs TRBV25-1 and TRBJ2-7; maybe TRBD2 (5 bases). In DNA, the CDR3 is TGTGCCAGCAGGGGTATGAGGGTGTACGAGCAGTACTTC. Translated, it gives CASRGMRVYEQYF.